This TCR beta chain was captured in a study of T cell changes during pregnancy in multiple sclerosis. V lost 4 bases to trimming and J lost 5 bases; unmatched junction nucleotides: 2. CDR1 and CDR2 (germline): SGHNT, YYREEE (reference sequence). The CDR3 extends over 15 amino acids. Generated by immunoSEQ multiplex PCR, the TCRdb table keeps only in-frame clones and is missing some. The repertoire holds some 20,000 clones, with more than 75% as singletons. Material: CD4+ T cells from peripheral blood mononuclear cells, obtained in the first trimester of pregnancy. The chain recombines TRBV5-4 with TRBJ2-5, with 16 bases aligning to TRBD2. The receptor was isolated from a female donor in good health, enrolled as a control in a pregnancy study. The CDR3: CASSAGLAGGETQYF. The CDR3 DNA reads as TGTGCCAGCAGCGCGGGACTAGCGGGGGGGGAGACCCAGTACTTC.